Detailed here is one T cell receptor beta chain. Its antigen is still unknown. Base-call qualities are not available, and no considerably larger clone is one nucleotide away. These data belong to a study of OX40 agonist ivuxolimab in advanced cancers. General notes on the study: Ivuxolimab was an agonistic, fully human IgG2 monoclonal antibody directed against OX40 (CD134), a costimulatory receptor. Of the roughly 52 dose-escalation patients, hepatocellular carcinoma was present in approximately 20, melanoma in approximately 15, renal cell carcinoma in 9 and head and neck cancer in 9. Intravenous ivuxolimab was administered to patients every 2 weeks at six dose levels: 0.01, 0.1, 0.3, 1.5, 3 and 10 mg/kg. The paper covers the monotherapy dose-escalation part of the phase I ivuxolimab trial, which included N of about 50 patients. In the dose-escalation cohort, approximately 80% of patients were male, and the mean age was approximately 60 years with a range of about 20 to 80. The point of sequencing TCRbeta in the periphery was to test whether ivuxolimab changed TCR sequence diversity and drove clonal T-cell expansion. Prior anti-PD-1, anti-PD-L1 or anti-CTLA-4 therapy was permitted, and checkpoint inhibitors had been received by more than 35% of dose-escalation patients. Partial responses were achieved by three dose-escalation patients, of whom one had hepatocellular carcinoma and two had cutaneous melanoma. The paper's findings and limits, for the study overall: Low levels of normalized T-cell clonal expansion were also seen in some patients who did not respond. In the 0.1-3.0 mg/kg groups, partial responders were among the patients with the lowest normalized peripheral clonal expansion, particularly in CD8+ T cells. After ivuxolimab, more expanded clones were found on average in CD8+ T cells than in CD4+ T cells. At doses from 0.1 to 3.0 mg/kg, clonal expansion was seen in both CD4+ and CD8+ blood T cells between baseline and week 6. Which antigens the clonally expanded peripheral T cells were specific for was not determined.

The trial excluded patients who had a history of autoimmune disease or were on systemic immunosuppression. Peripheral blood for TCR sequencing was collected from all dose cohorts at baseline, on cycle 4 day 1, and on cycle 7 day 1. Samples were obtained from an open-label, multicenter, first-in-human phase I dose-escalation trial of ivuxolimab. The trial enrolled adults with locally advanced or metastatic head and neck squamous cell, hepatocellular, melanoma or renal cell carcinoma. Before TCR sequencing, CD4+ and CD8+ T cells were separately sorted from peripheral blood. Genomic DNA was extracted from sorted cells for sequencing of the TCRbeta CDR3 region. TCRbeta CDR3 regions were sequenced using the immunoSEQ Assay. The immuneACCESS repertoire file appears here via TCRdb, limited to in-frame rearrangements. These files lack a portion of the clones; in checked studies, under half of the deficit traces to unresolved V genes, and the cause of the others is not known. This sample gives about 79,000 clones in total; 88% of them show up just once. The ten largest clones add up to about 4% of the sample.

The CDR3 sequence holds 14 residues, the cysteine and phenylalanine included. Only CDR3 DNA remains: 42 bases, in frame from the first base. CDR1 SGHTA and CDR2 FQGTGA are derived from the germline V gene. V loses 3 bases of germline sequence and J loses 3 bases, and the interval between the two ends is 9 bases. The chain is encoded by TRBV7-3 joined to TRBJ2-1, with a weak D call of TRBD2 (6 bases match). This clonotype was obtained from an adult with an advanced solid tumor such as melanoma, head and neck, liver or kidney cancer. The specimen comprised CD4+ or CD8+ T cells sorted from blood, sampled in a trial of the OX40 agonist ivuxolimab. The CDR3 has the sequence CASSLNSGYNEQFF. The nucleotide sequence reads TGTGCCAGCAGCTTGAATAGCGGCTACAATGAGCAGTTCTTC.